These T cell receptor beta chains were read from a single sample in a study of spatial heterogeneity in lung cancer. MiXCR was run by TCRdb on the 5' RACE reads, yielding one entry per CDR3 protein. Of some 2,600 distinct CDR3 sequences listed, 15% are singletons. The starting material was lung tumor tissue, obtained at surgery. The receptors derive from a female donor with early-stage non-small cell lung cancer. Each CDR3 is given with its conserved first and last residue. Fields, in order: J gene, D gene, V gene, clone size, CDR3 DNA, CDR3 protein. A D gene is named only where the DNA matches it firmly. Where a row states a size, it is once, few, many or the class of an expanded clone; other rows omit it.

>TRBJ2-3|TRBD2|TRBV2|NA
TGTGCCAGCAGTGAGTTAGCGGGACCTAGCACAGATACGCAGTATTTT
CASSELAGPSTDTQYF
>TRBJ2-3|NA|TRBV30|NA
TGTGCCTGGAGTCCAATTAAAGATACGCAGTATTTT
CAWSPIKDTQYF
>TRBJ2-1|TRBD2|TRBV20-1|medium-sized
TGCAGTGCTAGAGATCCCAGCGGGGGCCACTACAATGAGCAGTTCTTC
CSARDPSGGHYNEQFF
>TRBJ2-6|TRBD1|TRBV3-1|medium-sized
TGTGCCAGCAGCCAGGGACAGGGAATGTGGACTGGGGCCAACGTCCTGACTTTC
CASSQGQGMWTGANVLTF
>TRBJ1-6|TRBD1|TRBV6-1|medium-sized
TGTGCCAGCAGTGAAAGGACAGGGGATAATTCACCCCTCCACTTT
CASSERTGDNSPLHF
>TRBJ1-5|NA|TRBV2|few
TGTGCCAGCAGTGAAGCGCATCGGGGCGAGCCCCAGCATTTT
CASSEAHRGEPQHF
>TRBJ2-3|TRBD2|TRBV28|many
TGTGCCAGCAGCGAGGGACTAGCGAGCACAGATACGCAGTATTTT
CASSEGLASTDTQYF
>TRBJ2-1|TRBD2|TRBV12-5|medium-sized
TGTGCTAGTGGTTTGGGACTAGCGGGGGTGGAGGAGCAGTTCTTC
CASGLGLAGVEEQFF
>TRBJ2-5|TRBD2|TRBV6-5|medium-sized
TGTGCCAGCAGTTACCCACTAGCGGGGGGGGAAGAGACCCAGTACTTC
CASSYPLAGGEETQYF
>TRBJ2-3|TRBD2|TRBV6-1|NA
TGTGCCAGCAGTGAGCGGGAGGGCCGTACAGATACGCAGTATTTT
CASSEREGRTDTQYF
>TRBJ1-6|NA|TRBV28|few
TGTGCCAGCAGCTTCGTTGGACAGTATGATGCCCTCCACTTT
CASSFVGQYDALHF
>TRBJ1-1|NA|TRBV30|medium-sized
TGTGCCTGGAGTGTAGGTGCTCACGAAGCGGGGGACACTGAAGCTTTCTTT
CAWSVGAHEAGDTEAFF
>TRBJ2-5|NA|TRBV5-4|medium-sized
TGTGCCAGCAGCTTGGATAGGGGCTTCAAAGAGACCCAGTACTTC
CASSLDRGFKETQYF
>TRBJ1-1|TRBD1|TRBV11-1|medium-sized
TGTGCCAGCAGCTCCTGGGGAACAGGGGGTCCCGGTGAGGCTGAAGCTTTCTTT
CASSSWGTGGPGEAEAFF
>TRBJ1-1|TRBD1|TRBV5-6|few
TGTGCCAGCAGCTTGCTCCAGGGGGCCACTGAAGCTTTCTTT
CASSLLQGATEAFF
>TRBJ1-2|NA|TRBV20-1|many
TGCAGTGCTAGAGTGGTTGGAACTTCTTTCATTCCTAACTATGGCTACACCTTC
CSARVVGTSFIPNYGYTF
>TRBJ2-7|NA|TRBV3-1|NA
TGTGCCACCCAAAAAGGGCAGGGAGGCTCCTACGAGCAGTACTTC
CATQKGQGGSYEQYF
>TRBJ1-5|TRBD1|TRBV28|medium-sized
TGTGCCAGCAGAAACAGGGGCATCTTCAATCAGCCCCAGCATTTT
CASRNRGIFNQPQHF
>TRBJ2-3|TRBD1|TRBV5-1|medium-sized
TGCGCCAGCAGCGACGGGACAGGGGGCCTAGATACGCAGTATTTT
CASSDGTGGLDTQYF
>TRBJ2-3|TRBD2|TRBV11-2|medium-sized
TGTGCCAGCAGCCTAGGGGCGGGACTAGCCACAGATACGCAGTATTTT
CASSLGAGLATDTQYF
>TRBJ2-4|NA|TRBV5-1|medium-sized
TGCGCCAGCAGCTTACCCCTTCGGCAGGGGAGCAAAAACATTCAGTACTTC
CASSLPLRQGSKNIQYF
>TRBJ2-2|NA|TRBV20-1|NA
TGCAGTGCCCTGGATGGGCAGGGGAACACCGGGGAGCTGTTTTTT
CSALDGQGNTGELFF
>TRBJ2-6|TRBD1|TRBV10-2|medium-sized
TGCGCCAGCAGTGACCGACAGGGTTGGGTATCTGGGGCCAACGTCCTGACTTTC
CASSDRQGWVSGANVLTF
>TRBJ2-5|TRBD2|TRBV20-1|many
TGCAGTGCCTGGGGACTAGCGGGGCAAGAGACCCAGTACTTC
CSAWGLAGQETQYF
>TRBJ1-5|NA|TRBV5-1|NA
TGCGCCAGCAGCTTGGCCCCGAACAATCAGCCCCAGCATTTT
CASSLAPNNQPQHF
>TRBJ2-7|NA|TRBV7-2|many
TGTGCCAGCAGCCCTCCGGGTCATAACTCCTACGAGCAGTACTTC
CASSPPGHNSYEQYF
>TRBJ2-7|NA|TRBV5-6|medium-sized
TGTGCCAGCAGCCCGGGACACCCCTACGAGCAGTACTTC
CASSPGHPYEQYF
>TRBJ2-5|TRBD2|TRBV27|medium-sized
TGTGCCAGCAGGACGTTAGGTCTAGCGGACTTCCAAGAGACCCAGTACTTC
CASRTLGLADFQETQYF
>TRBJ2-3|NA|TRBV7-6|medium-sized
TGTGCCAGCAGCCCCAGAGGGGCAGATACGCAGTATTTT
CASSPRGADTQYF
>TRBJ1-1|TRBD1|TRBV5-1|large
TGCGCCAGTGGACAGGGAGGTGCTCGGAACACTGAAGCTTTCTTT
CASGQGGARNTEAFF
>TRBJ2-7|NA|TRBV28|NA
TGTGCCAGCATGACAAACTCCTACGAGCAGTACTTC
CASMTNSYEQYF
>TRBJ2-1|TRBD1|TRBV7-3|NA
TGTGCCAGCAGCACCCGACAGGGTAAACATGAGCAGTTCTTC
CASSTRQGKHEQFF
>TRBJ2-3|NA|TRBV7-6|medium-sized
TGTGCCAGCAGCTTAGGTGTTGGAGGGGAAATTGATACGCAGTATTTT
CASSLGVGGEIDTQYF
>TRBJ2-3|TRBD2|TRBV9|medium-sized
TGTGCCAGCAGCCCCCTGGACGGGGGGGCCAGAGATACGCAGTATTTT
CASSPLDGGARDTQYF
>TRBJ2-3|NA|TRBV5-1|medium-sized
TGCGCCAGCAGCTTGGACGGGGTCAGCACAGATACGCAGTATTTT
CASSLDGVSTDTQYF
>TRBJ1-1|TRBD1|TRBV14|medium-sized
TGTGCCAGCAGCCAGCCCCAGGGGGCGCAAACTGAAGCTTTCTTT
CASSQPQGAQTEAFF
>TRBJ1-2|TRBD1|TRBV28|medium-sized
TGTGCCAGCGTCCGGGACAGGGGTAAAGGCTACACCTTC
CASVRDRGKGYTF
>TRBJ2-5|NA|TRBV5-6|medium-sized
TGTGCCAGCAGCTCCTACCCAACCGGGTCAAAAGAGACCCAGTACTTC
CASSSYPTGSKETQYF
>TRBJ1-6|NA|TRBV12-3/TRBV12-4|medium-sized
TGTGCCAGCAGTTTGAAAGATAATTCACCCCTCCACTTT
CASSLKDNSPLHF
>TRBJ1-1|TRBD1|TRBV5-6|NA
TGTGCCAGCAGCTTGGAGGGACAGGGGTACACTGAAGCTTTCTTT
CASSLEGQGYTEAFF
>TRBJ2-6|NA|TRBV6-2/TRBV6-3|medium-sized
TGTGCCAGCAGTTACCCCCAGGGTTACGGGGCCAACGTCCTGACTTTC
CASSYPQGYGANVLTF
>TRBJ2-7|NA|TRBV20-1|few
TGCAGTGCCCCAGACAGGACCTACGAGCAGTACTTC
CSAPDRTYEQYF
>TRBJ2-2|TRBD2|TRBV19|NA
TGTGCCAGTATTTTGCGGGGGGCCAACACCGGGGAGCTGTTTTTT
CASILRGANTGELFF
>TRBJ1-3|NA|TRBV6-1|medium-sized
TGTGCCAGCAGTGTGAGACGGAGCTCTGGAAACACCATATATTTT
CASSVRRSSGNTIYF
>TRBJ1-6|NA|TRBV5-6|many
TGTGCCAGCAGCTTCTCATGGGGGATGAATTCACCCCTCCACTTT
CASSFSWGMNSPLHF
>TRBJ2-5|TRBD1|TRBV5-1|medium-sized
TGCGCCAGCAGCGGGGGACAGGGGTCGCAAGAGACCCAGTACTTC
CASSGGQGSQETQYF
>TRBJ2-5|NA|TRBV27|medium-sized
TGTGCCAGCAGTTTTTCGGGACAAGCCCAAGAGACCCAGTACTTC
CASSFSGQAQETQYF
>TRBJ2-5|NA|TRBV6-2/TRBV6-3|NA
TGTGCCAGCAGGGTCGGGGAGACCCAGTACTTC
CASRVGETQYF
>TRBJ2-3|TRBD2|TRBV7-9|NA
TGTGCCAGCAGCTTAACGACTAGCGGGACAGATACGCAGTATTTT
CASSLTTSGTDTQYF
>TRBJ1-5|NA|TRBV6-1|large
TGTGCCAGCAGTAAGGCCCTTTCCGGGCTTGGTTGGGATAGCAATCAGCCCCAGCATTTT
CASSKALSGLGWDSNQPQHF
>TRBJ2-2|NA|TRBV7-8|NA
TGTGCCAGCAGCTTAGCGTCAAGGGGCGCCCACGGGGAGCTGTTTTTT
CASSLASRGAHGELFF
>TRBJ1-2|TRBD1|TRBV29-1|medium-sized
TGCAGCACCTGGACAGGGGCCGGCTACACCTTC
CSTWTGAGYTF
>TRBJ1-2|NA|TRBV12-3/TRBV12-4|medium-sized
TGTGCCAGCAGTGAGGGAAACTATGGCTACACCTTC
CASSEGNYGYTF
>TRBJ2-3|NA|TRBV28|NA
TGTGCCAGCAGTTCTTCTTCAGATACGCAGTATTTT
CASSSSSDTQYF
>TRBJ2-2|TRBD2|TRBV20-1|NA
TGCAGTGCAACTAGCGGGAGCTTCCGGGAGCTGTTTTTT
CSATSGSFRELFF
>TRBJ2-5|TRBD2|TRBV6-5|medium-sized
TGTGCCAGCAGTTACACCGGGACTAGTGACCCCCAAGAGACCCAGTACTTC
CASSYTGTSDPQETQYF
>TRBJ2-7|NA|TRBV28|medium-sized
TGTGCCAGCAGTTTAGAGGGGGGCGGCTACGAGCAGTACTTC
CASSLEGGGYEQYF
>TRBJ2-4|NA|TRBV3-1|NA
TGTGCCAGCAGCCAAGCAAATAATATAGCCAAAAACATTCAGTACTTC
CASSQANNIAKNIQYF